The 3 T cell receptor beta chains given below trace back to one sample, sequenced in a study of blood T cell repertoires in COVID-19. Some clones are missing from TCRdb's copy, which holds only in-frame ones; the method was immunoSEQ multiplex PCR. The sample shows about 60,000 clones, around 82% of them seen only once. The sequencing sample was made of peripheral blood. The source of these receptors is a man in his fifties or sixties with acute or convalescent COVID-19.

This sequence joins TRBV10-3 and TRBJ1-1; 9 nucleotides align to TRBD1. V was clipped by 5 bases and J by 1 base; unmatched bases: 2. From germline, CDR1 is ENHRY and CDR2 SYGVKD. This CDR3 region has 14 residues. The CDR3 DNA follows: TGTGCCATCAGTCGACAGGGGGGGAACACTGAAGCTTTCTTT. Its protein product is CAISRQGGNTEAFF.

The chain carries TRBV6-2 or TRBV6-3 and TRBJ1-1; D might be TRBD1 (6 bases). The CDR3 is 14 amino acids. V shed 6 bases and J shed 0 bases, with 11 bases lying between them. Germline CDR1 reads MNHEY; CDR2 reads SVGEGT. CDR3 sequence reads: CASSIQGVNTEAFF. The CDR3 DNA sequence: TGTGCCAGCAGCATACAGGGAGTGAACACTGAAGCTTTCTTT.

This chain connects TRBV7-9 to TRBJ2-5; the D gene is possibly TRBD1 (6 bases). The CDR3 is 14 amino acids. CDR1 is SEHNR and CDR2 is FQNEAQ in the germline V gene (reference sequence). The V end was cut by 3 bases, the J end by 2 bases, with 10 bases between. This CDR3 is CASSFRTEQETQYF. CDR3 coding DNA: TGTGCCAGCAGCTTTAGGACAGAACAAGAGACCCAGTACTTC.